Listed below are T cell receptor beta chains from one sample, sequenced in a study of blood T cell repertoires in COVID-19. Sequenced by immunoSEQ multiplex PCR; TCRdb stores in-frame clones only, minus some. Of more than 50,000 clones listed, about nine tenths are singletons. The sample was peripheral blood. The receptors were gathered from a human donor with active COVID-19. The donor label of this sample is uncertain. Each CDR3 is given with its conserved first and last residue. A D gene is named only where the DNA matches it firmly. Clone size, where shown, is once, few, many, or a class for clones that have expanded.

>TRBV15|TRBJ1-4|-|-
TGTGCCACCAGCAGAGACCGGGGTAACATTGAAAAACTGTTTTTT
CATSRDRGNIEKLFF
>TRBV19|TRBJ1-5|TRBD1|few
TGTGCCAGTAGTATCAGCCGGGACAGGGTACGGCAGCCCCAGCATTTT
CASSISRDRVRQPQHF
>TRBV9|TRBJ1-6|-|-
TGTGCCAGCGGGCGGGGTCGGAATTCACCCCTCCACTTT
CASGRGRNSPLHF
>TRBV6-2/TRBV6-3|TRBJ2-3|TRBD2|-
TGTGCCAGCACCCCCCCGCGGGGGGGACCCACAGATACGCAGTATTTT
CASTPPRGGPTDTQYF
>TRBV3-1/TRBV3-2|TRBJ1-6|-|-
TGTGCCAGCAGCCAAGACTGGGCCTGGAATTCACCCCTCCACTTT
CASSQDWAWNSPLHF
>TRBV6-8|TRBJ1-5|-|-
TGTGCCAGCACCCCGCCCTTTGGAGCGAGCCAGCCCCAGCATTTT
CASTPPFGASQPQHF
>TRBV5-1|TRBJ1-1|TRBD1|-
TGCGCCAGCAGCTTGACAGGGGAGAACACTGAAGCTTTCTTT
CASSLTGENTEAFF
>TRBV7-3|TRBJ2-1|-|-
TGTGCCAGCAGCTTAGCTCACCGTTTTGGGCATGAGCAGTTCTTC
CASSLAHRFGHEQFF
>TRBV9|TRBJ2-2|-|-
TGTGCCAGCAGCGTAAGCGGTACTAGGGAGCTGTTTTTT
CASSVSGTRELFF
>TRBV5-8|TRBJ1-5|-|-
TGTGCCAGCAGCTTGGCCAGCAGGGAGGGTGTTGGCAATCAGCCCCAGCATTTT
CASSLASREGVGNQPQHF
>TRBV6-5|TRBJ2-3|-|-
TGTGCCAGCGGACTTCTCGGGGATACGCAGTATTTT
CASGLLGDTQYF
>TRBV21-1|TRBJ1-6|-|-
TGTGCCAGCAGCAAAAAGGACAGGGAGACGTATTCACCCCTCCACTTT
CASSKKDRETYSPLHF
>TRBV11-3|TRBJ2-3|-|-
TGTGCCAGCAGCTTATACGGGGTAGATACGCAGTATTTT
CASSLYGVDTQYF
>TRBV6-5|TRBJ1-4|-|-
TGTGCCAGCAGCCTCGACAGTAATGAAAAACTGTTTTTT
CASSLDSNEKLFF
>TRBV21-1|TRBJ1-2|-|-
TGTGCCAGCAGCAAAGGGGGCAAGGTGAACTATGGCTACACCTTC
CASSKGGKVNYGYTF
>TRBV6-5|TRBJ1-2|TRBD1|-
TGTGCCAGCAGTCAGGGGGCGAATGGCTACACCTTC
CASSQGANGYTF
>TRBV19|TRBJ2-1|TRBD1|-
TGTGCCAGTAGTCCAGGGGGCTACAATGAGCAGTTCTTC
CASSPGGYNEQFF
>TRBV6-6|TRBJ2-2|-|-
TGTGCCAGCAGGAGGGGGAAACAAGCCGGGGAGCTGTTTTTT
CASRRGKQAGELFF
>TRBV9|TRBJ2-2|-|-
TGTGCCAGCAGCGTTAGAGACACCGGGGAGCTGTTTTTT
CASSVRDTGELFF
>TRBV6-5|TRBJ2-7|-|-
TGTGCCAGCAGTTACTCAGGGAGCTCCTACGAGCAGTACTTC
CASSYSGSSYEQYF
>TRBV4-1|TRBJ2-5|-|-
TGCGCCAGCAGAGGGGGGGCGGGCGAAGAGACCCAGTACTTC
CASRGGAGEETQYF
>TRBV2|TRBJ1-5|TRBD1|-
TGTGCCAGCAGTTGGACAGGGGGACAGCCCCAGCATTTT
CASSWTGGQPQHF
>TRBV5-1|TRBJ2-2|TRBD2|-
TGCGCCAGCAGAACTAGCGGGGGAAACACCGGGGAGCTGTTTTTT
CASRTSGGNTGELFF
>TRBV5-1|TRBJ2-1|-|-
TGCGCCAGCAGCTTGCTAGCGAGCTCCTACAATGAGCAGTTCTTC
CASSLLASSYNEQFF
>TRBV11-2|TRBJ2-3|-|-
TGTGCCAGCAGCTTAGACTACTCTTCTCCGCCAGATACGCAGTATTTT
CASSLDYSSPPDTQYF
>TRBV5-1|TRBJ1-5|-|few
TGCGCCAGCAGCTTGATGGGGGGGACCTCGGGACAGCCCCAGCATTTT
CASSLMGGTSGQPQHF
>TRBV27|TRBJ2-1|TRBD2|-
TGTGCCAGCAGTTTTCTCCCAGGGACTAGCGAGGGCAATGAGCAGTTCTTC
CASSFLPGTSEGNEQFF
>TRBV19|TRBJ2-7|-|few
TGTGCCAGTAGTTACAGCGGTAACTCCTACGAGCAGTACTTC
CASSYSGNSYEQYF
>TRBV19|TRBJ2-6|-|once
TGTGCCAGTAGTAAGCGAACCGGTAACTCTGGGGCCAACGTCCTGACTTTC
CASSKRTGNSGANVLTF
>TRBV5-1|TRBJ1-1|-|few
TGCGCCAGCAGCTTGGGGCAGGCTAACACTGAAGCTTTCTTT
CASSLGQANTEAFF
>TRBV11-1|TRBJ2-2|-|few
TGTGCCAGCAGCTTAGGGGTTGGGCTCACCGGGGAGCTGTTTTTT
CASSLGVGLTGELFF